The T cell receptor (beta chain) under discussion was sequenced for a study of OX40 agonist ivuxolimab in advanced cancers. Turning to the study itself: With ivuxolimab, an agonistic anti-OX40 (CD134) antibody, patients were treated.

Sampling of blood occurred at baseline, cycle 4 day 1, and cycle 7 day 1. There are 14 residues in the CDR3. The germline CDR1 and CDR2 sequences are SGHRS and YFSETQ. Only in-frame clones appear in the TCRdb table, and some are missing; sequencing was by immunoSEQ multiplex PCR. Seen here are roughly 52,000 clones, over 75% observed once, and the top ten hold 5% to 6.5%. The chain employs TRBV5-1 and TRBJ2-5, with D maybe TRBD2 (6 bases). Near its end, the DNA agrees better with TRBJ2-7, so the J call may be wrong. This receptor was taken from an adult with an advanced solid tumor such as melanoma, head and neck, liver or kidney cancer. The sample here was CD4+ or CD8+ T cells sorted from blood, taken in a trial of the OX40 agonist ivuxolimab. This chain's CDR3 is CASREQPGDYEQYF. Written as DNA, the CDR3 is TGCGCCAGCAGGGAACAACCGGGAGACTACGAGCAGTACTTC.